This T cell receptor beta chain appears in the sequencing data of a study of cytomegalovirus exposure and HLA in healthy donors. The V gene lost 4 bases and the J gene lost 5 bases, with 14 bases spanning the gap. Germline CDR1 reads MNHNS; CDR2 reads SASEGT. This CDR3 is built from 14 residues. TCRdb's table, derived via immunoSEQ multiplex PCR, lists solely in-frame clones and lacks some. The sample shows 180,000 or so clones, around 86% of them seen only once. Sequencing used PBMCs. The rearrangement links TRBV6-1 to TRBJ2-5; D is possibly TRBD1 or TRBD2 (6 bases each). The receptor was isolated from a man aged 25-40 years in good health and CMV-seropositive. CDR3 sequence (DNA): TGTGCCAGCAGTGCAGCCGGAGGGGGGGAGACCCAGTACTTC. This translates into CASSAAGGGETQYF.